These T cell receptor beta chains were read from a single sample in a study of cytomegalovirus exposure and HLA in healthy donors. Profiling relied on immunoSEQ multiplex PCR, and the TCRdb table lists in-frame clones only, not all of them. This sample's table reports roughly 100,000 clones. The sequenced material came from PBMCs. Source of these receptors: a man aged 45-60 years in good health and CMV-seronegative. The CDR3 runs from the conserved cysteine through the conserved F or W. Each record gives: V gene, CDR3 length, J gene, D gene, CDR3 protein, CDR3 DNA. The D gene is left open where the match is weak.

>TRBV7-8|15|TRBJ2-5|NA
CASSSRPGSQETQYF
TGTGCCAGCAGCTCTAGGCCGGGATCCCAAGAGACCCAGTACTTC
>TRBV19|13|TRBJ1-2|TRBD1
CASSIQGAKGYTF
TGTGCCAGTAGTATTCAGGGGGCGAAGGGCTACACCTTC
>TRBV7-7|14|TRBJ2-5|NA
CASSLVAGGETQYF
TGTGCTAGCAGCTTAGTAGCAGGGGGGGAGACCCAGTACTTC
>TRBV4-3|14|TRBJ1-1|NA
CASSQVRGRTEAFF
TGCGCCAGCAGCCAAGTGAGAGGGCGCACTGAAGCTTTCTTT
>TRBV5-6|13|TRBJ1-2|TRBD1
CASSWDRSDGYTF
TGTGCCAGCAGCTGGGACAGATCCGATGGCTACACCTTC
>TRBV13|18|TRBJ2-6|NA
CASSLNRVTVSGANVLTF
TGTGCCAGCAGCCTAAACAGGGTAACGGTATCTGGGGCCAACGTCCTGACTTTC
>TRBV4-3|15|TRBJ2-1|TRBD2
CASSQDGRLANEQFF
TGCGCCAGCAGCCAAGACGGGAGACTAGCGAATGAGCAGTTCTTC
>TRBV5-6|15|TRBJ2-7|NA
CASSLSRVFYYEQYF
TGTGCCAGCAGCTTGAGCCGGGTCTTCTACTACGAGCAGTACTTC
>TRBV7-9|14|TRBJ2-3|NA
CASSTLLVTDTQYF
TGTGCCAGCAGCACCTTGCTAGTAACAGATACGCAGTATTTT
>TRBV6-5|13|TRBJ2-3|NA
CASSNPGLDTQYF
TGTGCCAGCAGTAACCCGGGACTCGATACGCAGTATTTT
>TRBV5-1|14|TRBJ1-5|TRBD1
CASSWGETGQPQHF
TGCGCCAGCAGCTGGGGAGAGACAGGGCAGCCCCAGCATTTT
>TRBV18|14|TRBJ2-7|TRBD1
CASSPIAGGREQYF
TGCGCCAGCTCACCGATCGCAGGGGGCCGGGAGCAGTACTTC